The source of this T cell receptor (beta chain) is a study of control samples from healthy donors and cancer patients. Trimming left V 1 base short and J 4 bases short, with 16 bases between. CDR3 size: 16 residues. Germline CDR1 is MNHEY and CDR2 is SVGAGI. TCRdb keeps only in-frame clones here, not all; method: immunoSEQ multiplex PCR. This sample carries tens of thousands of clones, 89% of them seen once, and the ten largest clones take about 9.5%. The genes are TRBV6-5 and TRBJ1-2; D is uncertain. The sequenced sample was PBMCs. This TCR was sampled from a woman aged 45-60 years with colorectal cancer. CDR3 amino acids: CASSYFPNTAVYGYTF. The CDR3 DNA follows: TGTGCCAGCAGTTACTTCCCCAATACAGCTGTCTATGGCTACACCTTC.